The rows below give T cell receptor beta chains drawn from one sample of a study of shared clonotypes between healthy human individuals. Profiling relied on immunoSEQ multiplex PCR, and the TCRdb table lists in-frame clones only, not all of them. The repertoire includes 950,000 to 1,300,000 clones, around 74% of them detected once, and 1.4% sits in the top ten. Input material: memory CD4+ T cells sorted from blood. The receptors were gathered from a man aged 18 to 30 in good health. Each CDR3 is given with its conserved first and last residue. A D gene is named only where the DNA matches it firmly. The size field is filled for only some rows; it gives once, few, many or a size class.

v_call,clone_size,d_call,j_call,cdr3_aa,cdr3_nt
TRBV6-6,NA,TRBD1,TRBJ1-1,CASSPPGQGQKAFF,TGTGCCAGCAGTCCGCCGGGACAGGGTCAGAAAGCTTTCTTT
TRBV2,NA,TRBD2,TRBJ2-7,CASGYGGGTYEQYF,TGTGCCAGCGGATATGGCGGGGGGACATACGAGCAGTACTTC
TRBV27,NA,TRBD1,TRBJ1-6,CASSYGQGRSPLHF,TGTGCCAGCAGCTACGGACAGGGGAGGTCACCCCTCCACTTT
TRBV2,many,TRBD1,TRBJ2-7,CASSVDRGPYEQYF,TGTGCCAGCAGCGTGGACAGGGGGCCATACGAGCAGTACTTC
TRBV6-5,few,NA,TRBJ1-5,CASSYRWGDQPQHF,TGTGCCAGCAGTTACCGGTGGGGGGATCAGCCCCAGCATTTT
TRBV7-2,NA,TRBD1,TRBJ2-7,CASSSRTGGVYEQYF,TGTGCCAGCAGCTCCCGGACAGGGGGGGTCTACGAGCAGTACTTC
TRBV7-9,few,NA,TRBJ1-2,CASSLRQPGLYGYTF,TGTGCCAGCAGCTTGCGACAGCCCGGACTCTATGGCTACACCTTC
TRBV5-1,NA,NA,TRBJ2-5,CASYGETQYF,TGCGCCAGCTACGGGGAGACCCAGTACTTC
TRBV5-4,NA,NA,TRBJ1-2,CASSLAYGPNYGYTF,TGTGCCAGCAGCTTGGCTTACGGACCTAACTATGGCTACACCTTC
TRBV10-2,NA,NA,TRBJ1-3,CASSESSGAGNTIYF,TGCGCCAGCAGTGAGTCATCAGGGGCTGGAAACACCATATATTTT
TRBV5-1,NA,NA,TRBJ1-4,CASSLSLQGPNEKLFF,TGCGCCAGCAGCTTGTCTCTGCAGGGTCCTAATGAAAAACTGTTTTTT
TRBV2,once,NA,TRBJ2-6,CASSRQISGANVLTF,TGTGCCAGCTCGAGGCAGATCTCTGGGGCCAACGTCCTGACTTTC
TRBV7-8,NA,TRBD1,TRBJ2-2,CASSLRGGYTGELFF,TGTGCCAGCAGCTTACGAGGGGGCTACACCGGGGAGCTGTTTTTT
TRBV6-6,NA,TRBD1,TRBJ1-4,CASSGTGSEKLFF,TGTGCCAGCAGTGGGACAGGGAGTGAAAAACTGTTTTTT
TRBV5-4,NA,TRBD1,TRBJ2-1,CASSSGQGYYNEQFF,TGTGCCAGCAGCTCGGGACAGGGTTATTACAATGAGCAGTTCTTC
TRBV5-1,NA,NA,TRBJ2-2,CASSGGPDGDTGELFF,TGCGCCAGCAGCGGAGGGCCGGACGGAGACACCGGGGAGCTGTTTTTT
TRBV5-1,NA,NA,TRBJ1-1,CASSLDTAVEAFF,TGCGCCAGCAGCTTGGACACGGCGGTTGAAGCTTTCTTT
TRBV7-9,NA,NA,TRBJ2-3,CASSSGDFSDTQYF,TGTGCCAGCAGCTCGGGGGACTTTTCAGATACGCAGTATTTT
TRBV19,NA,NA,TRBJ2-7,CASSRVGEQYF,TGTGCCAGTAGCCGCGTGGGAGAGCAGTACTTC
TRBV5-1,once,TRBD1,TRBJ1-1,CASSLGQGVNEAFF,TGCGCCAGCAGCCTCGGACAGGGGGTGAATGAAGCTTTCTTT
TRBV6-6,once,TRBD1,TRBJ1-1,CASSSTGEKAFF,TGTGCCAGCAGTTCGACAGGGGAGAAAGCTTTCTTT
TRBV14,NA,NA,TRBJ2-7,CASSQESSTEQYF,TGTGCCAGCAGCCAAGAGTCCAGCACGGAGCAGTACTTC
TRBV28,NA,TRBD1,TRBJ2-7,CASSTRTGGLTYEQYF,TGTGCCAGCAGTACCCGGACAGGGGGTCTAACCTACGAGCAGTACTTC
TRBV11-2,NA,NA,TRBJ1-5,CASSFVSNQPQHF,TGTGCCAGCAGCTTTGTGAGCAATCAGCCCCAGCATTTT
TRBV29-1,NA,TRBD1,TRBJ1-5,CSVSRQGYSNQPQHF,TGCAGCGTTTCCCGACAGGGGTATAGCAATCAGCCCCAGCATTTT
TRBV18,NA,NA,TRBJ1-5,CASSTRQANQPQHF,TGTGCCAGCTCAACTCGACAGGCCAATCAGCCCCAGCATTTT
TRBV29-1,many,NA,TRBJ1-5,CSVRGGLSQPQHF,TGCAGCGTCCGGGGAGGGTTGAGTCAGCCCCAGCATTTT
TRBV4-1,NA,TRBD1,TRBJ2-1,CASSPGQFYNEQFF,TGCGCCAGCAGCCCGGGACAGTTCTACAATGAGCAGTTCTTC
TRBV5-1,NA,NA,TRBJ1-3,CASSLVASSGNTIYF,TGCGCCAGCAGCTTGGTCGCGAGCTCTGGAAACACCATATATTTT
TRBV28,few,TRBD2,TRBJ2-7,CASSLYGGGVNEQYF,TGTGCCAGCAGTTTATACGGCGGGGGAGTGAACGAGCAGTACTTC
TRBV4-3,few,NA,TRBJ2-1,CASSQEGSRVEQFF,TGCGCCAGCAGCCAAGAGGGCAGCCGGGTTGAGCAGTTCTTC
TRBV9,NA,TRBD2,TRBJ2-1,CASSVEREEQFF,TGTGCCAGCAGCGTAGAGCGGGAAGAGCAGTTCTTC
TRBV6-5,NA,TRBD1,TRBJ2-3,CASRPTDRGDTQYF,TGTGCCAGCAGACCTACCGACAGGGGGGATACGCAGTATTTT
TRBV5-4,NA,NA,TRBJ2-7,CASSATNGEQYF,TGTGCCAGCAGCGCGACCAACGGGGAGCAGTACTTC
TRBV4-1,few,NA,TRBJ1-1,CASSQGQAMNTEAFF,TGCGCCAGCAGCCAAGGCCAGGCGATGAACACTGAAGCTTTCTTT
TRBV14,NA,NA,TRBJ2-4,CASSPQGMIQYF,TGTGCCAGCAGCCCACAGGGAATGATTCAGTACTTC
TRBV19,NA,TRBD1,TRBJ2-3,CASRAGGTDTQYF,TGTGCCAGTAGGGCAGGGGGTACAGATACGCAGTATTTT
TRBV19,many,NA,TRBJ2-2,CASDGGWGALPGELFF,TGTGCCAGTGACGGGGGATGGGGCGCATTACCCGGGGAGCTGTTTTTT
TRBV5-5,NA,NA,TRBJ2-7,CASSFLDAGAYEQYF,TGTGCCAGCAGCTTCTTAGATGCAGGGGCCTACGAGCAGTACTTC
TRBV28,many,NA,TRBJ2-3,CASSLLSGATDTQYF,TGTGCCAGCAGTTTATTGTCGGGGGCCACAGATACGCAGTATTTT
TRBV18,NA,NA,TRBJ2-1,CASSAGADNEQFF,TGTGCCAGCTCGGCCGGAGCGGACAATGAGCAGTTCTTC
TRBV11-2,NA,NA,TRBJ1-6,CASSHPRQMRNSPLHF,TGTGCCAGCAGCCATCCGCGACAGATGAGGAATTCACCCCTCCACTTT
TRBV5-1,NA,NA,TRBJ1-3,CASRTDSGNTIYF,TGCGCCAGCAGGACGGACTCTGGAAACACCATATATTTT
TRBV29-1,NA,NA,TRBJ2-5,CSVEGDLQETQYF,TGCAGCGTTGAAGGGGACCTCCAAGAGACCCAGTACTTC
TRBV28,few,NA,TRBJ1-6,CASSSREVYNSPLHF,TGTGCCAGCAGTTCCAGGGAAGTCTATAATTCACCCCTCCACTTT
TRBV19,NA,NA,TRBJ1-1,CASSGDMNTEAFF,TGTGCCAGTAGTGGGGACATGAACACTGAAGCTTTCTTT
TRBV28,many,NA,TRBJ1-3,CASSLEGNTIYF,TGTGCCAGCAGTTTAGAAGGAAACACCATATATTTT
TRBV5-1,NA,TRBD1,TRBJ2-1,CASSPTGVSYNEQFF,TGCGCCAGCAGCCCGACAGGGGTCTCCTACAATGAGCAGTTCTTC
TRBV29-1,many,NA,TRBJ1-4,CSVEVNRAEKLFF,TGCAGCGTTGAAGTTAACAGGGCTGAAAAACTGTTTTTT
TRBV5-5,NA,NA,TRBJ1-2,CASSLPGASPGYGYTF,TGTGCCAGCAGCTTGCCGGGGGCCTCCCCGGGCTATGGCTACACCTTC
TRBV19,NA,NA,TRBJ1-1,CASSKGSGFVNTEAFF,TGTGCCAGTAGTAAGGGGTCAGGCTTCGTGAACACTGAAGCTTTCTTT
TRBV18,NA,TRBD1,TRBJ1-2,CASSPLGEGAGYGYTF,TGTGCCAGCTCACCCCTAGGAGAGGGGGCAGGCTATGGCTACACCTTC
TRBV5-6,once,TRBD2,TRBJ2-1,CASSPESGGMKTYNEQFF,TGTGCCAGCAGCCCCGAGAGCGGGGGGATGAAGACATACAATGAGCAGTTCTTC
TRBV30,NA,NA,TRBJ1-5,CAWRGGEDQPQHF,TGTGCCTGGAGGGGAGGGGAGGACCAGCCCCAGCATTTT
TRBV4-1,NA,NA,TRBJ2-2,CASSLGGTLTGELFF,TGCGCCAGCAGCCTGGGGGGCACCCTCACCGGGGAGCTGTTTTTT
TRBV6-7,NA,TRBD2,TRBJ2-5,CASSYSTSVRETQYF,TGTGCCAGCAGTTACTCGACTAGCGTGCGGGAGACCCAGTACTTC
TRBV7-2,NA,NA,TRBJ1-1,CASSLVKDSREAFF,TGTGCCAGCAGCTTAGTAAAGGACAGCCGAGAAGCTTTCTTT
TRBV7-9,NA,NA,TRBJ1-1,CASSPRGQSNTEAFF,TGTGCCAGCAGCCCCCGAGGACAGTCAAACACTGAAGCTTTCTTT
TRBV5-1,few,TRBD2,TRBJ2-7,CASSLGLAGGPGNEQYF,TGCGCCAGCAGCTTAGGACTAGCGGGAGGGCCGGGCAACGAGCAGTACTTC
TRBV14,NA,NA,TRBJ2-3,CASSQARHSTDTQYF,TGTGCCAGCAGCCAAGCCCGACACAGCACAGATACGCAGTATTTT